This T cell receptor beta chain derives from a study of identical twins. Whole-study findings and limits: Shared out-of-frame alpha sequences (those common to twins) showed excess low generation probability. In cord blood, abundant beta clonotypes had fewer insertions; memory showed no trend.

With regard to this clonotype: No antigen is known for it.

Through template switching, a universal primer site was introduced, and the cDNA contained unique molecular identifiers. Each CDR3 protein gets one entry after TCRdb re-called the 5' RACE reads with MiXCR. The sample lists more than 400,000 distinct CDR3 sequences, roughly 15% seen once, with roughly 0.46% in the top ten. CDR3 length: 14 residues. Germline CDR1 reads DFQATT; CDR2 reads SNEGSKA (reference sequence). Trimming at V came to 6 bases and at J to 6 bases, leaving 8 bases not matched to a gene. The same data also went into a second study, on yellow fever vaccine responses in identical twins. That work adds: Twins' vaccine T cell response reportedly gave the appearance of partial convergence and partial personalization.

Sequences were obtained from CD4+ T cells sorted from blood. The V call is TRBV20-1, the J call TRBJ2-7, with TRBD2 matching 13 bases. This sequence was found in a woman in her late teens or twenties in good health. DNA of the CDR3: TGCAGTGCAATACGAAGACTAGCGGGAGGCGAGCAGTACTTC. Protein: CSAIRRLAGGEQYF.